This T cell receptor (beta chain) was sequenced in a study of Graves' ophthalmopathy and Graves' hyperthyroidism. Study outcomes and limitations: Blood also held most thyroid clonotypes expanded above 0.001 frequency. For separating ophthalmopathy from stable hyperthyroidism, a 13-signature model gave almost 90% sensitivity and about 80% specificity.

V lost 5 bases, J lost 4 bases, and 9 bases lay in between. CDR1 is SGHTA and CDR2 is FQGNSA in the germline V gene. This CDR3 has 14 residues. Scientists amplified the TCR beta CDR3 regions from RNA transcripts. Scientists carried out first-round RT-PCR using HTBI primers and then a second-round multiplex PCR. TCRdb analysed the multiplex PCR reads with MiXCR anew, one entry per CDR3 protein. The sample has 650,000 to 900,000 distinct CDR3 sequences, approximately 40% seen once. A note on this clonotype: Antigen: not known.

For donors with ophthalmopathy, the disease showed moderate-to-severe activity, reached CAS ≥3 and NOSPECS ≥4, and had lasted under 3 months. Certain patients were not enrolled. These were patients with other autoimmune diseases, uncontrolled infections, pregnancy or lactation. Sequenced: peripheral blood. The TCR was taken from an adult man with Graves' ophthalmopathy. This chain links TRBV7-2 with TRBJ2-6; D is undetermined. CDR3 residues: CASSVGPGANVLTF. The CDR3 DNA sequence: TGTGCCAGCAGCGTCGGGCCAGGGGCCAACGTCCTGACTTTC.